This T cell receptor beta chain was captured in a study of blood T cell repertoires in COVID-19. The overall study: The United States, Italy and Spain provided the acute and convalescent COVID-19 samples.

The CDR3 extends over 12 amino acids. V was shortened by 8 bases and J by 10 bases, with 12 bases between the two germline ends. Germline V gives CDR1 SEHNR, CDR2 FQNEAQ (reference sequence). The assay was immunoSEQ multiplex PCR, and TCRdb's table has in-frame clones only and misses some. This sample has 65,000 to 90,000 clones, with about 88% found just once. One Seattle source followed patients from active infection through their disease course. The sample taken for sequencing was peripheral blood. The receptor was derived from a man at least 80 years old with COVID-19, enrolled during active disease. The rearrangement joins TRBV7-9 to TRBJ1-6; tentative D call: TRBD1 (5 bases). DNA for the CDR3: TGTGCCAGCGGGACTATGGACTCACCCCTCCACTTT. As protein: CASGTMDSPLHF.